One TCR beta chain is described in this entry. Its antigen is still unknown. This entry belongs to a study of blood T cells in healthy people across ages. Every donor contributed ten milliliters of peripheral blood by blood draw. The second PCR ran roughly 7 to 12 cycles with a sample-barcoded 5' primer and J-beta primers. TCRdb passed the 5' RACE reads through MiXCR, listing each CDR3 protein once. The data hold over 950,000 distinct CDR3 sequences, with more than 30% observed a single time. The CDR3 spans 18 residues. V lost 2 bases, J lost 0 bases, and 14 bases lay in between. CDR1 LGHDT and CDR2 YNNKEL come from the germline V gene (reference sequence). Findings and caveats of the study: Unsorted PBMC input precluded a conclusive naive versus antigen-experienced comparison.

The clonotype originates from a man between 18 and 35 years old in good health. The chain carries TRBV3-1 and TRBJ2-6; D is possibly TRBD1 (6 bases). Sequencing was carried out using blood. For the CDR3, the DNA is TGTGCCAGCAGCCAACCGGGACAAGCCAGCTCTGGGGCCAACGTCCTGACTTTC. As protein: CASSQPGQASSGANVLTF.